A selection of T cell receptor beta chains follows, all from one sample in a study of beta chain features in type 1 diabetes. Libraries were prepared by immunoSEQ multiplex PCR; TCRdb keeps only in-frame clonotypes and omits some of them. The profile shows 300,000 to 350,000 clones, about a tenth of them singletons. Sequencing was done on a sample of central memory CD4+ T cells from blood. The receptors come from a man aged 30 to 45 with type 1 diabetes. The CDR3 runs from the conserved cysteine through the conserved F or W. A D gene is named only where the DNA matches it firmly. Size is stated for part of the rows, as once, few or many counts, or as a class when the clone is expanded.

J | length | D | size | V | CDR3 | DNA
TRBJ1-4 | 14 | - | many | TRBV2 | CASSELVEGEKLFF | TGTGCCAGCAGTGAACTGGTGGAGGGTGAAAAACTGTTTTTT
TRBJ2-5 | 14 | TRBD2 | - | TRBV5-1 | CASSSGTSSETQYF | TGCGCCAGCAGCTCCGGGACTAGCTCAGAGACCCAGTACTTC
TRBJ2-3 | 14 | TRBD1 | few | TRBV28 | CASRRQGSTDTQYF | TGTGCCAGCAGAAGACAGGGGAGCACAGATACGCAGTATTTT
TRBJ1-2 | 12 | - | few | TRBV5-1 | CASSLDYYGYTF | TGCGCCAGCAGCTTGGACTATTATGGCTACACCTTC
TRBJ1-4 | 16 | - | - | TRBV7-2 | CASSLSAATTNEKLFF | TGTGCCAGCAGCTTATCGGCGGCTACAACTAATGAAAAACTGTTTTTT
TRBJ2-7 | 14 | - | few | TRBV7-8 | CASSLIFESYEQYF | TGTGCCAGCAGCTTAATCTTCGAATCCTACGAGCAGTACTTC
TRBJ2-3 | 14 | - | many | TRBV18 | CASSPAVGTDTQYF | TGTGCCAGCTCACCGGCGGTGGGCACAGATACGCAGTATTTT
TRBJ2-5 | 13 | - | many | TRBV7-2 | CASSLGRGQTQYF | TGTGCCAGCAGCTTAGGACGCGGCCAGACCCAGTACTTC
TRBJ1-1 | 15 | - | few | TRBV18 | CASSPQGRGNTEAFF | TGTGCCAGCTCACCTCAAGGCAGGGGGAACACTGAAGCTTTCTTT
TRBJ2-7 | 15 | - | few | TRBV11-2 | CASRSAKGGMGEQYF | TGTGCCAGCAGATCAGCAAAAGGGGGTATGGGGGAGCAGTACTTC
TRBJ1-1 | 17 | - | - | TRBV7-2 | CASSSSMSRLMNTEAFF | TGTGCCAGCAGCTCTTCAATGAGCAGGCTTATGAACACTGAAGCTTTCTTT
TRBJ2-3 | 14 | - | - | TRBV2 | CASSYGQGGDTQYF | TGTGCCAGCAGTTACGGGCAGGGGGGGGATACGCAGTATTTT
TRBJ2-1 | 14 | TRBD2 | - | TRBV5-6 | CASRERGRHNEQFF | TGTGCCAGCAGAGAGCGGGGGAGACACAATGAGCAGTTCTTC
TRBJ1-5 | 16 | TRBD1 | - | TRBV6-5 | CASSYSYGQGNQPQHF | TGTGCCAGCAGTTACTCGTACGGACAGGGGAATCAGCCCCAGCATTTT
TRBJ1-1 | 15 | TRBD1 | many | TRBV4-3 | CASSQLAAGGTEAFF | TGCGCCAGCAGCCAACTCGCGGCAGGGGGTACGGAAGCTTTCTTT
TRBJ2-7 | 11 | - | few | TRBV29-1 | CSVVLGYEQYF | TGCAGCGTCGTGCTCGGGTACGAGCAGTACTTC
TRBJ1-1 | 15 | - | few | TRBV7-6 | CASKATGTMNTEAFF | TGTGCCAGCAAGGCTACAGGGACAATGAACACTGAAGCTTTCTTT
TRBJ1-2 | 16 | TRBD1 | few | TRBV7-6 | CASSSIGRGTGEDYTF | TGTGCCAGCAGCTCGATTGGGCGCGGGACAGGGGAGGACTACACCTTC
TRBJ1-1 | 12 | TRBD1 | few | TRBV28 | CASIPRTGRAFF | TGTGCCAGCATCCCGAGGACAGGGCGGGCTTTCTTT
TRBJ1-2 | 15 | TRBD1 | few | TRBV7-2 | CASSSLTGGSYGYTF | TGTGCCAGCAGCTCCCTGACAGGGGGTAGCTATGGCTACACCTTC
TRBJ2-7 | 15 | - | - | TRBV5-8 | CASSLDSEPIYEQYF | TGTGCCAGCAGCTTGGATTCGGAACCCATCTACGAGCAGTACTTC
TRBJ2-1 | 14 | TRBD2 | few | TRBV11-2 | CASSSLGTSGEQFF | TGTGCCAGCAGCTCCCTCGGGACTAGCGGTGAGCAGTTCTTC
TRBJ1-1 | 15 | - | few | TRBV5-1 | CASSLSGTPNTEAFF | TGCGCCAGCAGCTTGTCAGGGACCCCGAACACTGAAGCTTTCTTT
TRBJ2-4 | 15 | TRBD1 | - | TRBV7-9 | CASSLAGTGQNIQYF | TGTGCCAGCAGCTTAGCAGGGACAGGTCAAAACATTCAGTACTTC
TRBJ2-7 | 15 | TRBD1 | - | TRBV11-2 | CASSLQRDRGHEQYF | TGTGCCAGCAGCTTACAAAGGGACAGGGGCCACGAGCAGTACTTC
TRBJ2-5 | 15 | - | many | TRBV27 | CASSPGGPLRETQYF | TGTGCCAGCAGCCCGGGGGGCCCTTTGAGAGAGACCCAGTACTTC
TRBJ1-1 | 11 | TRBD1 | few | TRBV7-9 | CASSSRQGAFF | TGTGCCAGCAGCTCCCGACAGGGAGCTTTCTTT
TRBJ2-5 | 14 | - | few | TRBV5-6 | CASSLGVFQETQYF | TGTGCCAGCAGCTTGGGGGTCTTCCAAGAGACCCAGTACTTC
TRBJ1-2 | 14 | - | - | TRBV27 | CASSKWGRNYGYTF | TGTGCCAGCAGTAAATGGGGACGGAACTATGGCTACACCTTC
TRBJ1-1 | 13 | - | few | TRBV7-2 | CASSLAGATEAFF | TGTGCCAGCAGCTTAGCGGGGGCGACTGAAGCTTTCTTT
TRBJ2-1 | 12 | - | many | TRBV29-1 | CSVEVMRNEQFF | TGCAGCGTTGAGGTAATGAGGAATGAGCAGTTCTTC
TRBJ2-3 | 16 | TRBD2 | few | TRBV5-1 | CASARTSGGAWDTQYF | TGCGCCAGCGCCCGCACTAGCGGGGGTGCATGGGATACGCAGTATTTT
TRBJ2-1 | 15 | - | few | TRBV11-3 | CASSPNVGHHNEQFF | TGTGCCAGCAGCCCTAACGTGGGACACCACAATGAGCAGTTCTTC
TRBJ1-1 | 10 | - | - | TRBV20-1 | CSATGDEAFF | TGCAGTGCTACAGGGGATGAAGCTTTCTTT
TRBJ1-4 | 16 | TRBD1 | few | TRBV28 | CASSMRSRDSAEKLFF | TGTGCCAGCAGTATGCGGTCTCGGGACAGCGCGGAAAAACTGTTTTTT
TRBJ1-2 | 13 | - | few | TRBV7-2 | CASSLARDDGYTF | TGTGCCAGCAGCTTAGCGCGGGATGACGGCTACACCTTC
TRBJ1-2 | 13 | - | - | TRBV7-2 | CASSEDSNYGYTF | TGTGCCAGCAGCGAGGACAGCAACTATGGCTACACCTTC
TRBJ2-3 | 15 | - | - | TRBV4-3 | CASSPQGYSTDTQYF | TGCGCCAGCAGCCCACAGGGCTATAGCACAGATACGCAGTATTTT
TRBJ1-2 | 14 | TRBD1 | few | TRBV28 | CASSSGQGYYGYTF | TGTGCCAGCAGTTCGGGACAGGGATACTATGGCTACACCTTC
TRBJ2-6 | 16 | - | many | TRBV7-9 | CASSLGQSSGANVLTF | TGTGCCAGCAGCTTAGGACAAAGCTCTGGGGCCAACGTCCTGACTTTC